This T cell receptor (beta chain) was identified during a study of identical twins. TCRdb ran MiXCR on the 5' RACE reads and lists one entry per CDR3 protein. The repertoire holds hundreds of thousands of distinct CDR3 sequences, with over 8.5% as singletons. This clonotype came up many times. The CDR3 covers 14 residues. V dropped 5 bases and J dropped 8; count of bases not matched to a gene: 5. The data also belong to a second study, concerning yellow fever vaccine responses in identical twins. From that paper: As reported, the vaccine T cell response of twins seemed partly convergent and partly personalized.

This sequence was found in a woman between 18 and 29 years old in good health. Material for sequencing was CD8+ T cells sorted from blood. The J gene is TRBJ2-1, the V gene TRBV12-3 or TRBV12-4; the match to TRBD1 covers 11 bases. The CDR3 DNA is TGTGCCAGCAGTACCTGGACAGGGGGCGATGAGCAGTTCTTC. Its translation: CASSTWTGGDEQFF.